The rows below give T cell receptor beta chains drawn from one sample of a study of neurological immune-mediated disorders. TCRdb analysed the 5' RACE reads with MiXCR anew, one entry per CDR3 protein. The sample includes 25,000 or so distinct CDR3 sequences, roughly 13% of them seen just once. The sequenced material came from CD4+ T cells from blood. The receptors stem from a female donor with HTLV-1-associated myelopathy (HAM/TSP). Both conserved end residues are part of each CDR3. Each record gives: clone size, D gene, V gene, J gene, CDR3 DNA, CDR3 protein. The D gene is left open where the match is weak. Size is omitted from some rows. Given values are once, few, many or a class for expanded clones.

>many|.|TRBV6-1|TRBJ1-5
TGTGCCAGCAGTGATGGGGTTGGCGGACGCAATCAGCCCCAGCATTTT
CASSDGVGGRNQPQHF
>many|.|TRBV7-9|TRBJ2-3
TGTGCCAGCAGCCAGCGGAGGGGGGCCCCTAGCACAGATACGCAGTATTTT
CASSQRRGAPSTDTQYF
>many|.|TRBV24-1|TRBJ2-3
TGTGCCACCAGTGATTCTCCGGATACGCAGTATTTT
CATSDSPDTQYF
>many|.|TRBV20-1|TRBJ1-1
TGCAGTGCTAGAACTCACAATGAAGCTTTCTTT
CSARTHNEAFF
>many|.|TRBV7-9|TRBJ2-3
TGTGCCAGCAGCCCTGGACTATCTTCTAGCACAGATACGCAGTATTTT
CASSPGLSSSTDTQYF
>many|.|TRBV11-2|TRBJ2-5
TGTGCCAGCAGCTTCCGGGACCTCCCGTACCAAGAGACCCAGTACTTC
CASSFRDLPYQETQYF
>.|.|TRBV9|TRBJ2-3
TGTGCCAGCAGTCTCTCAAGGGGAGATACGCAGTATTTT
CASSLSRGDTQYF
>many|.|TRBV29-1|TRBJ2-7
TGCAGCGTTGGTGTCAACACCTACGAGCAGTACTTC
CSVGVNTYEQYF
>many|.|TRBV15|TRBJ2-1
TGTGCCACCAGCAGAGCAGGGGTTGAGCAGTTCTTC
CATSRAGVEQFF
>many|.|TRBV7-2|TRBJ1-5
TGTGCCAGCAGCTTATCAGGGACCCAGAGCAATCAGCCCCAGCATTTT
CASSLSGTQSNQPQHF
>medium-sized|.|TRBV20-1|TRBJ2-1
TGCAGTGCTGTCTCGGGACAAAGCTCCTACAATGAGCAGTTCTTC
CSAVSGQSSYNEQFF
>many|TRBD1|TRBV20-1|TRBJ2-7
TGCAGTGCTAGCGTAGGACAGGGGCTATACGAGCAGTACTTC
CSASVGQGLYEQYF
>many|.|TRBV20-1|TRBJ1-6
TGCAGTGCTAGAGTTTGGCAGGATAATTCACCCCTCCACTTT
CSARVWQDNSPLHF
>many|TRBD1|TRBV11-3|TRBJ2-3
TGTGCCAGCAACTCTCCCGGGACAGGCACGCAGTATTTT
CASNSPGTGTQYF
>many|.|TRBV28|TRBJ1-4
TGTGCCAGCTCCCAGCAGAATGAAAAACTGTTTTTT
CASSQQNEKLFF
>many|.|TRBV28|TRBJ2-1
TGTGCCAGCAGTTCGGGAAACAATGAGCAGTTCTTC
CASSSGNNEQFF
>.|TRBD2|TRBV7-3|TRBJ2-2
TGTGCCAGCAGCTTAGCGGGAGGTTACACCGGGGAGCTGTTTTTT
CASSLAGGYTGELFF
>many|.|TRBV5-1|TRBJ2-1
TGCGCCAGCAGGTCGCTCTCCTACAATGAGCAGTTCTTC
CASRSLSYNEQFF
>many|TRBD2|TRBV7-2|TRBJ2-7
TGTGCCAGCAGCTCCCCTACTAGCGGGGTCTACGAGCAGTACTTC
CASSSPTSGVYEQYF
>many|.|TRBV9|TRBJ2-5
TGTGCCAGCAGCGTTAGTAACACCCAAGAGACCCAGTACTTC
CASSVSNTQETQYF
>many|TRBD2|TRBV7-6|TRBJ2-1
TGTGCCAGCAGTATAGCGGGGTACAATGAGCAGTTCTTC
CASSIAGYNEQFF
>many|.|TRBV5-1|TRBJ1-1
TGCGCCAGCAGCAATGCGGCAGGGAACACTGAAGCTTTCTTT
CASSNAAGNTEAFF
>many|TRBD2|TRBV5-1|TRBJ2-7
TGCGCCAGCAGCTTGGACGGCGCGGGAGGATCAAACGAGCAGTACTTC
CASSLDGAGGSNEQYF
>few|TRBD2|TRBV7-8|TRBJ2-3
TGTGCCAGCAGCTTAGTCGGGCTAGCGGGAGAGGCTAGCACAGATACGCAGTATTTT
CASSLVGLAGEASTDTQYF
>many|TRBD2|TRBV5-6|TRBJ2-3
TGTGCCAGCAGCTTGGGACTAGCCACAGATACGCAGTATTTT
CASSLGLATDTQYF
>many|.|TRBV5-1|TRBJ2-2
TGCGCCAGCAGCTTGGGGGACACCGGGGAGCTGTTTTTT
CASSLGDTGELFF
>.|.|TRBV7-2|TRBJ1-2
TGTGCCAGCAGCCCAGTGGGGCAGGGGTCCCGCTATGGCTACACCTTC
CASSPVGQGSRYGYTF
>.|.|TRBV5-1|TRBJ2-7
TGCGCCAGCAGCCCGCGGGGAGGCCCCTACGAGCAGTACTTC
CASSPRGGPYEQYF
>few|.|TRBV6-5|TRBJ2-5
TGTGCCAGCAGTTGGAAGGGCCTCCAAGAAACCCAGTACTTC
CASSWKGLQETQYF
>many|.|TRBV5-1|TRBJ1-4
TGCGCCAGCGGGGTGTCAACTAATGAAAAACTGTTTTTT
CASGVSTNEKLFF
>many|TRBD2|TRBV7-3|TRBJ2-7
TGTGCCAGCAGCTTAAGGAGGCTAGCGGGGGCCTACGAGCAGTACTTC
CASSLRRLAGAYEQYF
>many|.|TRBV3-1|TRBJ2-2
TGTGCCAGCAGCCAAATTCCAACCGGGGAGCTGTTTTTT
CASSQIPTGELFF
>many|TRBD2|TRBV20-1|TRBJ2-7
TGCAGTGCTAGAGGGACTAGGCGGGGGAATGAGGCCTCCTACGAGCAGTACTTC
CSARGTRRGNEASYEQYF
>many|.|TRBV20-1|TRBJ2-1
TGCAGTGCAACGCGGCGGGCAAGGGACAATGAGCAGTTCTTC
CSATRRARDNEQFF
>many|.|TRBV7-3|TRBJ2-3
TGTGCCAGCAGCTTAATGGGCGGGTGGAGCACAGATACGCAGTATTTT
CASSLMGGWSTDTQYF
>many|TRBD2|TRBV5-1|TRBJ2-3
TGCGCCAGCAACGGGGGGTCGGCGGATTCAGATACGCAGTATTTT
CASNGGSADSDTQYF
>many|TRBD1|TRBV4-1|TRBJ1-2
TGCGCCAGCAGCTCGCCGGGACAGGGGATCTGGGGCTACACCTTC
CASSSPGQGIWGYTF
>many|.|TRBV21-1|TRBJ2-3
TGTGCCAGCGGGACAATTAATACAGATACGCAGTATTTT
CASGTINTDTQYF